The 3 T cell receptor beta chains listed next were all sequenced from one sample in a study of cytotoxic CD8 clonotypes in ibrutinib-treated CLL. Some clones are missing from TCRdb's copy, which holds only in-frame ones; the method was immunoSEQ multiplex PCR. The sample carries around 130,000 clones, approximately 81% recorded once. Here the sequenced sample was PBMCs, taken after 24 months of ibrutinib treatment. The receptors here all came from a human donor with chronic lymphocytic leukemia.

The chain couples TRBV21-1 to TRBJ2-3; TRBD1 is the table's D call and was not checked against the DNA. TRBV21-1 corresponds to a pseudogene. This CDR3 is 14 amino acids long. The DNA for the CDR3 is TGTGCCAGCAGGGACAGGGGGCCGACAGATACGCAGTATTTT. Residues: CASRDRGPTDTQYF.

This CDR3 reads CASSVGSRGTYGYTF. CDR3 nucleotides: TGTGCCAGCAGCGTAGGAAGCAGGGGGACCTATGGCTACACCTTC. The chain couples TRBV9 to TRBJ1-2; 7 bases fit TRBD1. Per the germline V gene, CDR1 is SGDLS and CDR2 is YYNGEE. The J segment lost 4 bases and the V segment lost 0 bases, leaving 6 bases of the junction unmatched. This CDR3 contains 15 residues.

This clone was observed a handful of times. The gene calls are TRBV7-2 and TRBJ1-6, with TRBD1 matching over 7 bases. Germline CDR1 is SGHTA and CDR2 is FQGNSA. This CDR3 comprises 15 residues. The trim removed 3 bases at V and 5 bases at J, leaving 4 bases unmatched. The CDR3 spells CASSFEQGNNSPLHF. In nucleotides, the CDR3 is TGTGCCAGCAGCTTCGAACAGGGGAATAATTCACCCCTCCACTTT.